This TCR beta chain was recovered during a study of control samples from healthy donors and cancer patients. Using immunoSEQ multiplex PCR, the repertoire was profiled, and TCRdb retains in-frame clones only, with some absent. The profile covers around 84,000 clones, with roughly 91% appearing a single time and more than 15% taken by the ten largest. Germline CDR1 and CDR2: MNHEY and SMNVEV (reference sequence). The CDR3 covers 15 residues. V dropped 0 bases and J dropped 7 bases, with 10 bases sitting between them. This clonotype was obtained from a man aged 30 to 45 in good health. The sequencing input was blood. This chain links TRBV27 with TRBJ1-6, with D possibly TRBD1 on 6 matching bases. CDR3 amino acids: CASSLSGARNSPLHF. The DNA of the CDR3 is TGTGCCAGCAGTTTATCGGGGGCTAGGAATTCACCCCTCCACTTT.